One and the same sample provided the 15 T cell receptor beta chains below, sequenced in a study of cytomegalovirus exposure and HLA in healthy donors. Researchers ran the PCR with 60 Vbeta and 13 Jbeta primers. Generated by immunoSEQ multiplex PCR, the TCRdb table keeps only in-frame clones and is missing some. The data contain fewer than 150,000 clones, roughly 79% of them singletons. The material sequenced was PBMCs. The receptors stem from a young man in good health and CMV-seronegative.

The V call is TRBV6-1, the J call TRBJ2-1; 8 bases are shared with TRBD1. CDR3 size: 13 residues. Looked up from germline, CDR1 is MNHNS and CDR2 is SASEGT. V shed 2 bases and J 15 bases; nucleotides not matched to a gene: 9. As DNA, the CDR3 is TGTGCCAGCAGTGAATCGTTCCAGGGGGCGCGGTTCTTC. Translation: CASSESFQGARFF.

The rearrangement links TRBV7-2 to TRBJ2-3; D is perhaps TRBD1 (7 bases). In germline, CDR1 is SGHTA, CDR2 FQGNSA. CDR3 length equals 16 residues. Trimming stripped 1 base from V and 3 bases from J, with 14 bases between. The CDR3 DNA is TGTGCCAGCAGCTTAGGGAGGGGACAGACTACAGATACGCAGTATTTT. Translated, it gives CASSLGRGQTTDTQYF.

The chain joins TRBV6-6 to TRBJ1-5, with a tentative D call TRBD1 (5 bases). CDR3 length: 15 residues. Trimming took 0 bases from V and 7 from J, leaving 13 bases between them. The germline V gene has CDR1 MNHNY and CDR2 SVGAGI (reference sequence). CDR3 amino acids: CASSYSRESGQPQHF. The CDR3 bases are TGTGCCAGCAGTTACTCGCGGGAATCAGGGCAGCCCCAGCATTTT.

The V call is TRBV4-2, the J call TRBJ2-3; 9 nucleotides match TRBD2. The V and J ends lost 0 bases and 3 bases, in that order; junction bases with no gene match: 13. This CDR3 has 19 amino acids. Germline assignment: CDR1 LGHNA and CDR2 YNFKEQ. The DNA for the CDR3 is TGTGCCAGCAGCCAAGATAGTGGGCCTAGCGGGGAGCCAACAGATACGCAGTATTTT. As protein: CASSQDSGPSGEPTDTQYF.

This clone was observed a few times. The J gene is TRBJ1-2, the V gene TRBV4-3, with 11 bases that match TRBD1. The J segment lost 2 bases and the V segment lost 1 base, leaving 3 bases of the junction unmatched. Germline V gene lookup returns CDR1 LGHNA and CDR2 YSLEER. The CDR3 runs to 16 residues. The DNA for the CDR3 is TGCGCCAGCAGCCAAGGGACAGGGGGCATCAACTATGGCTACACCTTC. It specifies CASSQGTGGINYGYTF.

This clone was detected only once. The rearrangement uses TRBV30 and TRBJ2-7, with 11 nucleotides matching TRBD2. The ends lost 7 bases at V and 4 bases at J; junction bases unmatched: 3. The CDR3 is made up of 12 amino acids. Germline assignment: CDR1 GTSNPN and CDR2 SVGIG (reference sequence). The CDR3 DNA reads TGTGCCTTTAGCGGGGGGGCGTACGAGCAGTACTTC. This sequence encodes CAFSGGAYEQYF.

The gene calls are TRBV30 and TRBJ2-5; no clear D. The CDR3 extends over 14 amino acids. The V and J ends lost 2 bases and 3 bases respectively, with 13 bases between them. Germline V CDR1 and CDR2: GTSNPN, SVGIG (reference sequence). As DNA, the CDR3 is TGTGCCTGGAGTCTTGACTTTCGGGAAGAGACCCAGTACTTC. Translation gives CAWSLDFREETQYF. Supplemented by reference TRBV30 and TRBJ2-5, the full variable domain reads SQTIHQWPATLVQPVGSPLSLECTVEGTSNPNLYWYRQAAGRGLQLLFYSVGIGQISSEVPQNLSASRPQDRQFILSSKKLLLSDSGFYLCAWSLDFREETQYFGPGTRLLVL.

This clone was observed many times. This sequence joins TRBV14 and TRBJ1-1; no definite D call. V gave up 1 base and J gave up 0 bases, with 9 bases separating them. From germline, CDR1 is SGHDN and CDR2 FVKESK. CDR3 size: 15 residues. The CDR3 DNA reads TGTGCCAGCAGCCAAGCCTGGCCGATGAACACTGAAGCTTTCTTT. It codes for CASSQAWPMNTEAFF.

The rearrangement links TRBV6-5 to TRBJ1-5, with D perhaps matching TRBD1 (6 bases). Germline values: CDR1 MNHEY, CDR2 SVGAGI. Trimming removed 5 bases from V and 3 bases from J, with 14 bases in between. The CDR3 contains 15 residues. The CDR3 spells CASSVYRAYNQPQHF. CDR3 sequence (DNA): TGTGCCAGCAGTGTTTACAGGGCCTACAATCAGCCCCAGCATTTT.

This chain joins TRBV5-6 and TRBJ2-7; 7 nucleotides line up with TRBD1. The CDR3 totals 14 residues. Germline V gene data show CDR1 as SGHDT and CDR2 as YYEEEE. V was clipped by 0 bases and J by 2 bases; unmatched bases: 2. The CDR3 nucleotides read TGTGCCAGCAGCTTGGCGGGACAGACCTACGAGCAGTACTTC. Protein product: CASSLAGQTYEQYF.

The J gene is TRBJ1-5, the V gene TRBV30, with a tentative D call TRBD1 (5 bases). The CDR3 extends over 13 amino acids. V shed 4 bases and J shed 6 bases, with 13 bases lying between them. Germline CDR1 GTSNPN, CDR2 SVGIG (reference sequence). The CDR3 here is CAWNHGGSQPQHF. The DNA for the CDR3 is TGTGCCTGGAATCACGGGGGGAGTCAGCCCCAGCATTTT.

This clone came up a few times. V gene TRBV7-6 combines with J gene TRBJ1-1, with TRBD1 identical over 9 bases. V lost 4 bases and J lost 8; bases outside the gene matches: 8. CDR1 and CDR2 from the germline V gene are SGHVS and FNYEAQ. CDR3 size: 14 residues. The CDR3 region is CASSSPGTGMEAFF. The CDR3 coding sequence is TGTGCCAGCAGCTCCCCGGGGACAGGGATGGAAGCTTTCTTT.

V and J are TRBV4-2 and TRBJ2-7; 8 bases are a match to TRBD1. Trimming removed 3 bases from V and 2 bases from J; junction bases left unmatched: 6. This CDR3 is 15 amino acids long. Per germline, CDR1 LGHNA and CDR2 YNFKEQ. The CDR3 DNA sequence: TGTGCCAGCAGCCACCCCGGGACAGGCGCCTACGAGCAGTACTTC. Its protein is CASSHPGTGAYEQYF.

The V and J genes are TRBV29-1 and TRBJ1-2; D uncertain. Trimming took off 6 bases at V and 5 bases at J, with 19 bases between the two ends. Looked up from germline, CDR1 is SQVTM and CDR2 is ANQGSEA. The CDR3 spans 14 residues. As DNA, the CDR3 is TGCAGCGTCTCACGCGGCAGTACCGGGTATGGCTACACCTTC. This translates into CSVSRGSTGYGYTF.

The chain employs TRBV4-3 and TRBJ2-7; no firm D call. In germline, CDR1 is LGHNA, CDR2 YSLEER. This CDR3 is built from 16 residues. V was shortened by 1 base and J by 0 bases, with 13 bases between the two germline ends. The CDR3 loop reads CASSQGSVPSSYEQYF. The CDR3 coding sequence is TGCGCCAGCAGCCAAGGGTCCGTCCCGAGCTCCTACGAGCAGTACTTC.